The clone carrying this T cell receptor beta chain was picked up one time. Its antigen is unidentified. Germline V gene data show CDR1 as DFQATT and CDR2 as SNEGSKA (reference sequence). CDR3 size: 15 residues. Trimming cost V 3 bases and J 0 bases, with 9 bases left between them. This entry is derived from a study of tumor-infiltrating lymphocytes in primary liver carcinoma. Study-level background: Subjects consisted of male and female patients aged 30 to 69 years. The study's findings and limits: When set against blood, tumors had a significantly higher top-250-clone fraction (p = 0.039).

The authors made TCR beta cDNA from roughly 480 ng total RNA with a constant-region primer. Libraries for TCR beta were built through three nested multiplex PCR rounds, which together made up a slightly modified ARM-PCR procedure. Forward primers for TRBV1-TRBV30 and a C-beta reverse primer served the first two PCR rounds, at roughly 10 cycles each. TCRdb recomputed calls from the multiplex PCR reads with MiXCR, one row per CDR3 protein. The sample contains 150,000 to 200,000 distinct CDR3 sequences, around 81% of which appear only once. Co-extracting RNA and DNA was done with about 17-31 mg of unsorted bulk tissue as input. The cohort consisted of patients whose primary liver carcinoma was surgically resected. Chronic HBV infection, which was untreated, was present in the patients.

The rearrangement uses TRBV20-1 and TRBJ1-6; no clear D. Sequencing was done on a sample of tumor tissue from primary liver carcinoma. The sequence was obtained from a man aged 40-55 years with primary liver carcinoma and hepatitis B virus infection. As DNA, the CDR3 is TGCAGTGCTAGTCGGGGAAGCTCCTATAATTCACCCCTCCACTTT. The encoded protein is CSASRGSSYNSPLHF.